These 29 T cell receptor beta chains came from one sample sequenced in a study of cytomegalovirus exposure and HLA in healthy donors. Both 60 Vbeta primers and 13 Jbeta primers went into the PCR. The assay was immunoSEQ multiplex PCR, and TCRdb's table has in-frame clones only and misses some. The sample shows 85,000 to 100,000 clones, roughly 79% of them seen only once. The specimen sequenced was PBMCs. Receptors originate from a woman aged 40-49 years in good health and CMV-seronegative.

The gene calls are TRBV5-8 and TRBJ2-1; 10 bases line up with TRBD1. V trimming: 2 bases; J trimming: 4 bases; junction bases outside the gene matches: 3. The CDR3 spans 15 residues. The germline CDR1 and CDR2 sequences are SGHTS and YDEGEE. CDR3 coding DNA: TGTGCCAGCAGCTTACCGGGACAGGGGTACAATGAGCAGTTCTTC. This translates into CASSLPGQGYNEQFF.

This clone occurred a few times. The genes are TRBV6-5 and TRBJ2-7, with 12 bases matching TRBD1. Germline V lookup: CDR1 MNHEY, CDR2 SVGAGI. Germline trimming cut 6 bases from V and 6 bases from J; bases unmatched to any gene: 6. CDR3 length: 14 amino acids. This CDR3 is CASRLGQGAFEQYF. The CDR3 nucleotides are TGTGCCAGCAGATTGGGACAGGGGGCTTTCGAGCAGTACTTC.

V and J are TRBV5-1 and TRBJ2-5; TRBD1 aligns across 9 bases. This CDR3 has 15 residues. With 3 bases clipped from V and 4 bases from J, the junction kept 7 bases outside the gene matches. The V gene's germline CDR1 is SGHRS and CDR2 YFSETQ. The CDR3: CASSWGQGGRETQYF. The CDR3, as DNA: TGCGCCAGCAGCTGGGGACAGGGCGGCAGAGAGACCCAGTACTTC.

V usage is TRBV18 and J usage is TRBJ1-1; 8 bases line up with TRBD1. The CDR3 loop spans 15 amino acids. After removal of 8 bases from V and 6 bases from J, the junction contained 14 bases not matched to a gene. Germline CDR1 KGHSH, CDR2 LQKENI. The CDR3 sequence is CASQDRGGMGAEAFF. CDR3 coding DNA: TGTGCCAGCCAAGACAGGGGAGGGATGGGCGCTGAAGCTTTCTTT.

This clone was recorded a few times. The rearrangement uses TRBV27 and TRBJ1-1, with TRBD1 matching 7 bases. This CDR3 is built from 13 residues. Losses at the gene ends were 3 bases for V and 4 bases for J; bases not matched to a gene: 2. Germline assignment: CDR1 MNHEY and CDR2 SMNVEV (reference sequence). The CDR3 protein is CASSFQGGTEAFF. The CDR3 DNA follows: TGTGCCAGCAGTTTCCAGGGGGGCACTGAAGCTTTCTTT.

V usage is TRBV28 and J usage is TRBJ1-5; TRBD1 agrees at 10 bases. V was pared by 5 bases and J by 0 bases, with 4 bases of the junction left unmatched. The CDR3 loop spans 16 amino acids. Looked up from germline, CDR1 is MDHEN and CDR2 is SYDVKM. CDR3 in amino acids: CASSTTGGDSNQPQHF. In DNA form, the CDR3 reads TGTGCCAGCAGTACGACAGGGGGCGATAGCAATCAGCCCCAGCATTTT.

This chain uses TRBV10-3 with TRBJ1-1, with D uncertain. The CDR3 totals 16 residues. V was clipped by 0 bases and J by 5 bases, with 16 bases between them. Germline V gives CDR1 ENHRY, CDR2 SYGVKD. The CDR3 DNA is TGTGCCATCAGTGAGTCGGGGTGGGGTAGAGGGACTGAAGCTTTCTTT. The encoded protein is CAISESGWGRGTEAFF.

The CDR3 protein is CASSVDLRGGGELFF. The CDR3 bases are TGTGCCAGCAGCGTAGATCTCAGGGGTGGCGGGGAGCTGTTTTTT. The chain uses TRBV9 and TRBJ2-2, with D perhaps TRBD1 (6 bases). The CDR3 sequence is 15 residues long. Trimming left V 0 bases short and J 7 bases short, with 13 bases between. CDR1 SGDLS and CDR2 YYNGEE come from the germline V gene. The full variable domain, with the rest looked up from reference TRBV9 and TRBJ2-2, is DSGVTQTPKHLITATGQRVTLRCSPRSGDLSVYWYQQSLDQGLQFLIQYYNGEERAKGNILERFSAQQFPDLHSELNLSSLELGDSALYFCASSVDLRGGGELFFGEGSRLTVL.

The V call is TRBV30, the J call TRBJ1-1; D uncertain. The CDR3 covers 13 residues. The germline V gene has CDR1 GTSNPN and CDR2 SVGIG (reference sequence). V was shortened by 5 bases and J by 6 bases, with 16 bases between the two germline ends. In nucleotides, the CDR3 is TGTGCCTGGGAGACTGGACTCTGGGCTGAAGCTTTCTTT. Residues: CAWETGLWAEAFF.

The table lists this clone with a count of one. The J gene is TRBJ2-2, the V gene TRBV5-4; 10 nucleotides match TRBD2. The CDR3 runs to 16 residues. Germline trimming cut 4 bases from V and 0 bases from J; bases unmatched to any gene: 3. Looked up from germline, CDR1 is SGHNT and CDR2 is YYREEE (reference sequence). The CDR3 loop reads CASSRGLAANTGELFF. In nucleotides, the CDR3 is TGTGCCAGCAGCCGTGGACTAGCGGCGAACACCGGGGAGCTGTTTTTT. Based on the CDR3 plus reference TRBV5-4 and TRBJ2-2, the full variable domain is ETGVTQSPTHLIKTRGQQVTLRCSSQSGHNTVSWYQQALGQGPQFIFQYYREEENGRGNFPPRFSGLQFPNYSSELNVNALELDDSALYLCASSRGLAANTGELFFGEGSRLTVL.

V usage is TRBV4-3 and J usage is TRBJ2-7; D might be TRBD1 (5 bases). CDR1 LGHNA and CDR2 YSLEER come from the germline V gene. The ends were cut back, 1 base at V and 2 bases at J, with 6 bases in the middle. The CDR3 is made up of 13 amino acids. The CDR3 loop is CASSQAGPYEQYF. In nucleotides, the CDR3 is TGCGCCAGCAGCCAAGCAGGGCCCTACGAGCAGTACTTC.

The chain links TRBV6-5 to TRBJ1-2; D unclear. Looked up from germline, CDR1 is MNHEY and CDR2 is SVGAGI. V shed 6 bases and J shed 2 bases, with 10 bases lying between them. The CDR3 extends over 13 amino acids. The CDR3 protein is CASSPGKNYGYTF. CDR3 DNA sequence: TGTGCCAGCAGCCCGGGGAAGAACTATGGCTACACCTTC.

This clone was seen just once. The chain is built from TRBV4-2 and TRBJ2-7; D unclear. The V and J ends lost 0 bases and 2 bases respectively, with 11 bases between them. This CDR3 is 15 amino acids long. Per germline, CDR1 LGHNA and CDR2 YNFKEQ. The CDR3 DNA reads TGTGCCAGCAGCCAAGACATGGCCCCAACCTACGAGCAGTACTTC. It yields the protein CASSQDMAPTYEQYF.

The chain recombines TRBV5-6 with TRBJ2-1; D remains ambiguous. Trimming removed 6 bases at V and 5 bases at J, with 18 bases between. CDR1 and CDR2 from the germline V gene are SGHDT and YYEEEE. This CDR3 has 15 amino acids. The CDR3 DNA follows: TGTGCCAGCACCCTTGGCGGTTACCTCCACAATGAGCAGTTCTTC. It is translated as CASTLGGYLHNEQFF.

The chain uses TRBV2 and TRBJ2-1; D not resolved. Trimming took 7 bases from V and 3 from J, leaving 13 bases between them. This CDR3 contains 14 residues. The germline CDR1 and CDR2 sequences are SNHLY and FYNNEI. CDR3 in amino acids: CASTPGLLYNEQFF. In nucleotides, the CDR3 is TGTGCCAGCACCCCGGGTCTCCTCTACAATGAGCAGTTCTTC.

This chain links TRBV27 with TRBJ1-4, with 10 bases lining up with TRBD1. This CDR3 is built from 15 residues. Germline CDR1 is MNHEY and CDR2 is SMNVEV (reference sequence). J lost 7 bases, V lost 5 bases, and 7 bases had no gene match. The CDR3 loop is CASSLWTGGIEKLFF. The CDR3 DNA is TGTGCCAGCAGTCTATGGACAGGGGGAATTGAAAAACTGTTTTTT.

This clone was detected a few times. This chain joins TRBV5-6 and TRBJ1-6; D is perhaps TRBD1 (5 bases). V lost 3 bases and J lost 7, with 14 bases in between. CDR3 size: 15 residues. Germline V gene data show CDR1 as SGHDT and CDR2 as YYEEEE. CDR3 sequence: CASSSRRGPNSPLHF. CDR3 sequence (DNA): TGTGCCAGCAGCTCTCGGAGGGGTCCCAATTCACCCCTCCACTTT. Looking up the rest from reference TRBV5-6 and TRBJ1-6 gives the full variable domain: DAGVTQSPTHLIKTRGQQVTLRCSPKSGHDTVSWYQQALGQGPQFIFQYYEEEERQRGNFPDRFSGHQFPNYSSELNVNALLLGDSALYLCASSSRRGPNSPLHFGNGTRLTVT.

This rearrangement joins TRBV7-9 to TRBJ1-3, with D hard to call. Germline V gives CDR1 SEHNR, CDR2 FQNEAQ (reference sequence). Trimming removed 5 bases at V and 5 bases at J, with 10 bases between. There are 13 residues in the CDR3. The CDR3 DNA reads as TGTGCCAGCAGCCCCACGGGGAGAAACACCATATATTTT. Translating it yields CASSPTGRNTIYF.

The rearrangement uses TRBV6-5 and TRBJ2-7; perhaps TRBD1 as D (5 bases). Trimming took 7 bases from V and 4 from J, leaving 14 bases between them. The germline CDR1 and CDR2 sequences are MNHEY and SVGAGI. This CDR3 contains 13 residues. For the CDR3, the DNA is TGTGCCAGCACCCCAAGGGGATATTACGAGCAGTACTTC. Its translation: CASTPRGYYEQYF.

This clone was counted once. V gene TRBV6-5 combines with J gene TRBJ2-7, with 7 nucleotides matching TRBD2. Germline CDR1 reads MNHEY; CDR2 reads SVGAGI. The CDR3 runs 15 residues. Losses at the gene ends were 0 bases for V and 4 bases for J; bases not matched to a gene: 6. This CDR3 reads CASSYSGLAVYEQYF. The CDR3, as DNA: TGTGCCAGCAGTTACTCCGGGCTAGCGGTTTACGAGCAGTACTTC.

V and J are TRBV30 and TRBJ1-1; D may be TRBD1 (5 bases). V shed 8 bases and J shed 3 bases, with 10 bases lying between them. The CDR3 sequence is 11 residues long. Germline V gene lookup returns CDR1 GTSNPN and CDR2 SVGIG (reference sequence). The chain's CDR3 is CASRQYTEAFF. CDR3 nucleotide sequence: TGTGCCAGTCGACAGTACACTGAAGCTTTCTTT.

V usage is TRBV7-9 and J usage is TRBJ1-1, with D maybe TRBD1 (5 bases). The ends were cut back, 3 bases at V and 2 bases at J, with 13 bases in the middle. Germline loops: CDR1 SEHNR, CDR2 FQNEAQ (reference sequence). This CDR3 has 15 amino acids. CDR3 residues: CASSFTRDVNTEAFF. In DNA, the CDR3 is TGTGCCAGCAGCTTTACGCGGGACGTTAACACTGAAGCTTTCTTT.

The chain carries TRBV4-1 and TRBJ1-4; D is perhaps TRBD1 (6 bases). CDR3 length equals 15 residues. Germline CDR1 MGHRA, CDR2 YSYEKL. The V and J ends lost 6 bases and 3 bases respectively, with 14 bases between them. The CDR3 DNA sequence: TGCGCCAGCAGGACGCCAGGGGAATCTAATGAAAAACTGTTTTTT. This encodes CASRTPGESNEKLFF.

V gene TRBV2 combines with J gene TRBJ2-7, with 9 bases fitting TRBD1. CDR1 and CDR2 (germline): SNHLY, FYNNEI. J lost 12 bases, V lost 4 bases, and 13 bases had no gene match. The CDR3 loop spans 14 amino acids. The CDR3 sequence is CASSVIVGTGLWYF. In DNA form, the CDR3 reads TGTGCCAGCAGTGTGATTGTGGGGACAGGGTTATGGTACTTC.

This chain connects TRBV10-3 to TRBJ2-5; D possibly corresponds to TRBD1 (6 bases). The CDR3 runs 13 residues. Germline V gives CDR1 ENHRY, CDR2 SYGVKD. Trimming removed 4 bases at V and 5 bases at J, with 11 bases between. The CDR3 nucleotides are TGTGCCATCAGTGGTTCACAGGGTGAGACCCAGTACTTC. Translation: CAISGSQGETQYF.

CDR3 protein: CASSHSGAYEQYF. CDR3 DNA: TGTGCCAGCAGCCATTCAGGGGCCTACGAGCAGTACTTC. The V and J genes are TRBV14 and TRBJ2-5, with D maybe TRBD1 (6 bases). The J call may be incorrect, as the DNA end agrees better with TRBJ2-7. The CDR3 runs to 13 residues. Germline CDR1 SGHDN, CDR2 FVKESK.

The CDR3 is CASSLAGTSNQETQYF. The DNA of the CDR3 is TGCGCCAGCAGCTTGGCAGGGACTAGCAACCAAGAGACCCAGTACTTC. The gene calls are TRBV5-1 and TRBJ2-5, with 9 positions matching TRBD2. Germline V gene data show CDR1 as SGHRS and CDR2 as YFSETQ. Germline trimming cut 0 bases from V and 0 bases from J; bases unmatched to any gene: 3. This CDR3 comprises 16 residues.

The chain is built from TRBV5-4 and TRBJ1-1, with TRBD1 identical over 12 bases. The CDR3 totals 15 residues. Germline CDR1 and CDR2: SGHNT and YYREEE (reference sequence). V gave up 4 bases and J gave up 6 bases; unmatched junction bases: 7. The CDR3 DNA sequence: TGTGCCAGCAGCGCTCCGGGACAGGGGGCATCTGAAGCTTTCTTT. It is translated as CASSAPGQGASEAFF.

V is TRBV5-1 and J is TRBJ2-3; 8 bases fit TRBD2. The length of the CDR3 is 15 residues. CDR1 is SGHRS and CDR2 is YFSETQ in the germline V gene. Losses at the gene ends were 2 bases for V and 1 base for J; bases not matched to a gene: 3. The CDR3 bases are TGCGCCAGCAGCTTCGGGGGGGCGGGCACAGATACGCAGTATTTT. This codes for CASSFGGAGTDTQYF.